These 15 T cell receptor beta chains share one sample of origin, sequenced in a study of blood T cells in healthy people across ages. A sample-barcoded 5' primer and a J-beta primer mix were used in a second PCR of roughly 7 to 11 cycles. TCRdb re-called the 5' RACE reads through MiXCR, storing one row per CDR3 protein. The sample includes hundreds of thousands of distinct CDR3 sequences, about 45% of them seen just once. The sample comprised blood. The receptors were sampled from an elderly man in good health.

The chain uses TRBV6-4 and TRBJ2-1, with 9 nucleotides matching TRBD2. Trimming removed 0 bases from V and 8 bases from J; junction bases left unmatched: 5. Per germline, CDR1 MRHNA and CDR2 SNTAGT. The CDR3 totals 15 residues. The CDR3 loop is CASSDSGLASDEQFF. The CDR3, as DNA: TGTGCCAGCAGTGACTCTGGACTAGCGAGCGATGAGCAGTTCTTC.

CDR3 in DNA: TGCGCCAGCAGCCAAAGCGGGAGACGGTACGAGCAGTACTTC. Amino acid sequence: CASSQSGRRYEQYF. The rearrangement links TRBV4-3 to TRBJ2-7; 8 bases fit TRBD2. CDR1 LGHNA and CDR2 YSLEER come from the germline V gene. V dropped 2 bases and J dropped 4; count of bases not matched to a gene: 4. There are 14 residues in the CDR3.

A few counts support this clonotype. The chain employs TRBV20-1 and TRBJ1-1; D is unresolved. The germline CDR1 and CDR2 sequences are DFQATT and SNEGSKA (reference sequence). CDR3 length: 13 amino acids. The V gene lost 4 bases and the J gene lost 2 bases, with 11 bases spanning the gap. CDR3 residues: CSATLRANTEAFF. The CDR3 nucleotides are TGCAGTGCTACCCTGAGGGCTAACACTGAAGCTTTCTTT.

This chain connects TRBV7-3 to TRBJ2-7, with D possibly TRBD2 on 5 matching bases. The CDR3 is 14 amino acids. Trimming removed 3 bases at V and 7 bases at J, with 16 bases between. Germline CDR1 is SGHTA and CDR2 is FQGTGA. CDR3 sequence: CASSFSADSGEQYF. CDR3 coding DNA: TGTGCCAGCAGCTTCTCGGCGGACTCGGGGGAGCAGTACTTC. The full variable domain, completed using reference TRBV7-3 and TRBJ2-7, is GAGVSQTPSNKVTEKGKYVELRCDPISGHTALYWYRQSLGQGPEFLIYFQGTGAADDSGLPNDRFFAVRPEGSVSTLKIQRTERGDSAVYLCASSFSADSGEQYFGPGTRLTVT.

This sequence joins TRBV5-1 and TRBJ2-1, with 16 nucleotides matching TRBD2. The CDR3 has 15 amino acids. Germline V gives CDR1 SGHRS, CDR2 YFSETQ. Losses at the gene ends were 6 bases for V and 9 bases for J; bases not matched to a gene: 6. CDR3 residues: CASTGLAGGPGEQFF. The DNA for the CDR3 is TGCGCCAGCACGGGACTAGCGGGGGGGCCAGGTGAGCAGTTCTTC.

This clonotype was seen only once. The chain links TRBV5-4 to TRBJ2-5, with 9 bases that match TRBD2. CDR3 length equals 15 residues. The germline V gene encodes CDR1 SGHNT and CDR2 YYREEE (reference sequence). J gave up 6 bases and V 4 bases, and 10 bases lay outside the gene matches. CDR3 nucleotides: TGTGCCAGCAGCCATAGCGGGAGTACGAGGAAGACCCAGTACTTC. Protein sequence: CASSHSGSTRKTQYF.

The rearrangement joins TRBV10-3 to TRBJ1-1; D gene uncertain. This CDR3 has 14 amino acids. The V gene lost 0 bases and the J gene lost 5 bases, with 10 bases spanning the gap. Germline lookup yields CDR1 ENHRY and CDR2 SYGVKD. In nucleotides, the CDR3 is TGTGCCATCAGTGAGTCGAGGGCGGAAACTGAAGCTTTCTTT. This sequence encodes CAISESRAETEAFF.

The CDR3 is CASSYRNYGYTF. DNA for the CDR3: TGTGCCAGCAGTTACCGGAACTATGGCTACACCTTC. V gene TRBV6-2 or TRBV6-3 combines with J gene TRBJ1-2; D is ambiguous. The ends were cut back, 2 bases at V and 2 bases at J, with 3 bases in the middle. The CDR3 totals 12 residues. Germline CDR1 and CDR2: MNHEY and SVGEGT.

This clonotype was seen only a few times. The chain uses TRBV29-1 and TRBJ1-5; TRBD1 aligns across 8 bases. The CDR3 runs 12 residues. Germline loops: CDR1 SQVTM, CDR2 ANQGSEA. With V trimmed by 5 bases and J by 4 bases, 1 base remained unmatched. In DNA form, the CDR3 reads TGCAGCGTTAGACAGGGGAATCAGCCCCAGCATTTT. Protein: CSVRQGNQPQHF.

The chain carries TRBV5-1 and TRBJ1-5; D gene unclear. The V gene lost 0 bases and the J gene lost 8 bases, with 9 bases spanning the gap. This CDR3 region has 13 residues. Per the germline V gene, CDR1 is SGHRS and CDR2 is YFSETQ. The DNA of the CDR3 is TGCGCCAGCAGCTTGGGTTTATCGGAGCCCCAGCATTTT. It encodes CASSLGLSEPQHF.

In DNA form, the CDR3 reads TGTGCCAGCAGTTTATCCCGCCCCGGGACGGAAAAACTGTTTTTT. This encodes CASSLSRPGTEKLFF. The rearrangement joins TRBV27 to TRBJ1-4, with D perhaps TRBD1 (5 bases). Trimming cost V 0 bases and J 8 bases, with 13 bases left between them. CDR1 is MNHEY, CDR2 SMNVEV, per germline (reference sequence). The CDR3 runs to 15 residues.

The CDR3 DNA reads TGTGCCACCAGCAGAGAAGGAAGAGGGACAGCCACAGATACGCAGTATTTT. Amino acids: CATSREGRGTATDTQYF. The gene calls are TRBV15 and TRBJ2-3; 7 bases line up with TRBD1. The germline V gene encodes CDR1 LNHNV and CDR2 YYDKDF (reference sequence). The CDR3 extends over 17 amino acids. The J segment lost 2 bases and the V segment lost 0 bases, leaving 8 bases of the junction unmatched.

The rearrangement joins TRBV7-2 to TRBJ2-1, with 12 positions matching TRBD2. With 2 bases clipped from V and 0 bases from J, the junction kept 2 bases outside the gene matches. This CDR3 is 17 amino acids long. Germline assignment: CDR1 SGHTA and CDR2 FQGNSA. CDR3 region: CASSLTSGRSSYNEQFF. The CDR3 coding sequence is TGTGCCAGCAGCTTAACTAGCGGGAGGAGCTCCTACAATGAGCAGTTCTTC.

The CDR3 here is CSAYLSDSPSETQYF. The CDR3 DNA is TGCAGTGCATATCTGAGCGACTCCCCGAGTGAGACCCAGTACTTC. This sequence joins TRBV20-1 and TRBJ2-5; no definite D call. The germline CDR1 and CDR2 sequences are DFQATT and SNEGSKA (reference sequence). Between the trimmed V and J ends, which lost 6 bases and 5 bases, there was a span of 22 bases. The length of the CDR3 is 15 residues.

Concerning this clonotype: The junction differs from germline at one of its ends, possibly a read error. The chain has TRBV29-1 and TRBJ2-3; the D call may be TRBD1 or TRBD2 (5 bases each). The CDR3 sequence is 16 residues long. Germline-derived CDR1 and CDR2 are SQVTM and ANQGSEA. CDR3 sequence reads: CSFLFGLPTSTATQYF. CDR3 nucleotides: TGCAGCTTCCTCTTCGGACTTCCCACCTCGACAGCTACGCAGTATTTT.